This T cell receptor (beta chain) originates from a study of identical twins. Study conclusions and caveats: Potential partial confounding of zero-insertion analyses by invariant MAIT and iNKT cells was noted. Monozygotic twins shared more out-of-frame TCR alpha than recombination models predicted. In cord blood, abundant beta clonotypes had fewer insertions; memory showed no trend.

V lost 6 bases, J lost 4 bases, and 4 bases stayed unmatched. There are 12 residues in the CDR3. Germline CDR1 DFQATT, CDR2 SNEGSKA (reference sequence). Each cDNA held unique molecular identifiers, and template switching gave it a universal primer site. TCRdb reprocessed the 5' RACE reads with MiXCR, giving one entry per CDR3 protein. The top ten clones hold roughly 0.4% of a sample with fewer than 550,000 distinct CDR3 sequences, roughly 15% of them seen once. This clonotype was counted between two and nine times. Its antigen is unidentified. The same specimen was also included in a second study, on yellow fever vaccine responses in identical twins.

Sequencing input: CD4+ T cells sorted from blood. The J gene is TRBJ2-5, the V gene TRBV20-1, with 8 bases lining up with TRBD1. The receptor comes from a woman between 18 and 29 years old in good health. The DNA for the CDR3 is TGCAGTGCGAGACAGGGGATAGAGACCCAGTACTTC. Residues: CSARQGIETQYF.